The rows below give T cell receptor beta chains drawn from one sample of a study of T cell repertoires in cytomegalovirus infection. Each CDR3 protein gets one entry after TCRdb re-called the reads with MiXCR. The table shows 630,000 or so distinct CDR3 sequences, with roughly 26% occurring only once. Specimen: CD8+ T cells from PBMCs. The source of these receptors is a human donor in good health (CMV status not recorded). Some clones in this sample may be carry-over from other donors' samples. Both conserved end residues are part of each CDR3. The order of the fields is D gene, V gene, J gene, clone size, CDR3 protein, CDR3 DNA. A D gene is named only where the DNA matches it firmly. Rows give clone size only sometimes, using once, few, many, or a class for an expanded clone.

D: -
V: TRBV28
J: TRBJ2-1
size: many
CDR3: CASSQVPSYNEQFF
DNA: TGTGCCAGCAGTCAGGTCCCCAGCTACAATGAGCAGTTCTTC

D: -
V: TRBV7-6
J: TRBJ2-1
size: many
CDR3: CASSSGGAVYNEQFF
DNA: TGTGCCAGCAGCTCTGGCGGGGCCGTATACAATGAGCAGTTCTTC

D: -
V: TRBV10-2
J: TRBJ2-6
size: -
CDR3: CASGQSGANVLTF
DNA: TGCGCCAGTGGACAATCTGGGGCCAACGTCCTGACTTTC

D: -
V: TRBV12-3/TRBV12-4
J: TRBJ1-3
size: few
CDR3: CASSLTDRPSSGNTIYF
DNA: TGTGCCAGCAGTTTAACAGACAGGCCGAGCTCTGGAAACACCATATATTTT

D: TRBD2
V: TRBV28
J: TRBJ2-1
size: many
CDR3: CASSLDTSGPPEQFF
DNA: TGTGCCAGCAGTTTAGATACTAGCGGGCCGCCTGAGCAGTTCTTC

D: -
V: TRBV7-6
J: TRBJ2-3
size: many
CDR3: CASSLRHPTKRIGDTQYF
DNA: TGTGCCAGCAGCTTAAGGCATCCGACTAAGAGGATTGGAGATACGCAGTATTTT

D: TRBD1
V: TRBV7-9
J: TRBJ1-1
size: -
CDR3: CASSPHGTEMNTEAFF
DNA: TGTGCCAGCAGCCCCCACGGGACAGAAATGAACACTGAAGCTTTCTTT

D: -
V: TRBV7-6
J: TRBJ1-1
size: many
CDR3: CASSLAPGNAEAFF
DNA: TGTGCCAGCAGCTTAGCCCCAGGGAACGCTGAAGCTTTCTTT

D: TRBD1
V: TRBV15
J: TRBJ1-4
size: few
CDR3: CATSTGTGNEKLFF
DNA: TGTGCCACCAGCACCGGGACAGGGAATGAAAAACTGTTTTTT

D: -
V: TRBV7-6
J: TRBJ2-6
size: many
CDR3: CASSSQGTGANVLTF
DNA: TGTGCCAGCAGCTCCCAGGGTACTGGGGCCAACGTCCTGACTTTC

D: -
V: TRBV7-6
J: TRBJ2-2
size: -
CDR3: CASSTLYTGNTGELFF
DNA: TGTGCCAGCAGCACTCTATATACAGGGAACACCGGGGAGCTGTTTTTT

D: TRBD1
V: TRBV12-3/TRBV12-4
J: TRBJ1-5
size: many
CDR3: CASSLEGTDSNQPQHF
DNA: TGTGCCAGCAGTTTAGAGGGGACAGATAGCAATCAGCCCCAGCATTTT

D: TRBD2
V: TRBV7-2
J: TRBJ2-1
size: many
CDR3: CASSLAGGGSYNEQFF
DNA: TGTGCCAGCAGCCTGGCTGGGGGGGGTTCCTACAATGAGCAGTTCTTC

D: -
V: TRBV14
J: TRBJ2-3
size: -
CDR3: CASRQDWGDQYF
DNA: TGTGCCAGCAGGCAGGACTGGGGGGACCAGTATTTT

D: TRBD2
V: TRBV27
J: TRBJ2-1
size: -
CDR3: CASTSGGAPEQFF
DNA: TGTGCCAGCACGAGCGGGGGGGCCCCTGAGCAGTTCTTC

D: TRBD1
V: TRBV7-9
J: TRBJ1-2
size: -
CDR3: CASSSRGRSYGYTF
DNA: TGTGCCAGCAGCTCCAGGGGGCGTTCGTATGGCTACACCTTC

D: -
V: TRBV6-2/TRBV6-3
J: TRBJ1-5
size: few
CDR3: CASSGGTQYQPQHF
DNA: TGTGCCAGCAGTGGCGGGACACAATATCAGCCCCAGCATTTT

D: -
V: TRBV20-1
J: TRBJ1-2
size: -
CDR3: CSARDLGQDYGYTF
DNA: TGCAGTGCTAGAGATCTTGGGCAAGACTATGGCTACACCTTC

D: -
V: TRBV11-2
J: TRBJ2-3
size: -
CDR3: CASSLDDEDTQYF
DNA: TGTGCCAGCAGCTTAGATGATGAGGATACGCAGTATTTT

D: TRBD1
V: TRBV6-1
J: TRBJ2-4
size: many
CDR3: CASSEPSTTGTGGAKNIQYF
DNA: TGTGCCAGCAGTGAGCCTTCCACGACCGGGACAGGGGGGGCCAAAAACATTCAGTACTTC

D: -
V: TRBV7-9
J: TRBJ2-5
size: -
CDR3: CASSLWQGNQETQYF
DNA: TGTGCCAGCAGCTTATGGCAGGGAAACCAAGAGACCCAGTACTTC

D: TRBD2
V: TRBV4-1
J: TRBJ2-3
size: -
CDR3: CVSSYGGDYNTDTQYF
DNA: TGTGTCAGCAGCTACGGAGGGGACTATAACACAGATACGCAGTATTTT

D: -
V: TRBV13
J: TRBJ2-5
size: -
CDR3: CASSLSEEGVGQETQYF
DNA: TGTGCCAGCAGCTTATCGGAAGAGGGGGTGGGCCAAGAGACCCAGTACTTC

D: -
V: TRBV7-6
J: TRBJ2-6
size: many
CDR3: CASSLWGPSGANVLTF
DNA: TGTGCCAGCAGCTTATGGGGTCCCTCTGGGGCCAACGTCCTGACTTTC

D: -
V: TRBV7-2
J: TRBJ2-1
size: many
CDR3: CASSFSRRYSYNEQFF
DNA: TGTGCCAGCAGCTTTTCCAGGAGATATTCCTACAATGAGCAGTTCTTC

D: -
V: TRBV7-2
J: TRBJ2-3
size: few
CDR3: CASSLATRTGVRNTQYF
DNA: TGTGCCAGCAGCTTAGCGACGAGGACGGGAGTCCGGAATACGCAGTATTTT

D: -
V: TRBV7-9
J: TRBJ2-5
size: many
CDR3: CASRRSYRETQYF
DNA: TGTGCCAGCAGAAGGTCCTACCGGGAGACCCAGTACTTC

D: -
V: TRBV12-3/TRBV12-4
J: TRBJ2-1
size: few
CDR3: CASSPDYEQFF
DNA: TGTGCCAGCAGTCCGGATTATGAGCAGTTCTTC

D: -
V: TRBV13
J: TRBJ1-6
size: -
CDR3: CASSRGTYSPLHF
DNA: TGTGCCAGCAGCCGGGGGACTTATTCACCCCTCCACTTT

D: -
V: TRBV20-1
J: TRBJ2-7
size: -
CDR3: CSARDDGGNPYEQYF
DNA: TGCAGTGCTAGAGATGACGGGGGTAACCCCTACGAGCAGTACTTC

D: -
V: TRBV14
J: TRBJ2-4
size: -
CDR3: CASSLTTRPAALAKNIQYF
DNA: TGTGCCAGCAGCCTAACTACCCGACCCGCCGCTCTAGCCAAAAACATTCAGTACTTC

D: -
V: TRBV5-1
J: TRBJ2-7
size: -
CDR3: CASSLGQSSSYEQYF
DNA: TGCGCCAGCAGCTTGGGACAGTCGAGCTCCTACGAGCAGTACTTC

D: -
V: TRBV27
J: TRBJ2-7
size: once
CDR3: CASSSPRGATYEQYF
DNA: TGTGCCAGCAGTTCCCCGCGAGGGGCGACGTACGAGCAGTACTTC

D: TRBD1
V: TRBV10-3
J: TRBJ1-3
size: few
CDR3: CAISESMDRMGENTIYF
DNA: TGTGCCATCAGTGAGTCCATGGACAGGATGGGGGAAAACACCATATATTTT

D: TRBD2
V: TRBV6-6
J: TRBJ2-1
size: few
CDR3: CASNRLAGLSSYNEQFF
DNA: TGTGCCAGCAATCGACTAGCGGGGCTTAGCTCCTACAATGAGCAGTTCTTC

D: TRBD1
V: TRBV6-5
J: TRBJ2-1
size: -
CDR3: CASSWTGVGNEQFF
DNA: TGTGCCAGCAGTTGGACAGGGGTCGGCAATGAGCAGTTCTTC

D: TRBD1
V: TRBV7-2
J: TRBJ1-2
size: few
CDR3: CASSLERTGAGGYTF
DNA: TGTGCCAGCAGCTTGGAAAGGACAGGGGCGGGGGGCTACACCTTC

D: -
V: TRBV6-2/TRBV6-3
J: TRBJ2-3
size: -
CDR3: CASNWGGTDTQYF
DNA: TGTGCCAGCAATTGGGGGGGCACAGATACGCAGTATTTT

D: -
V: TRBV7-8
J: TRBJ2-2
size: many
CDR3: CATPEGAIGELFF
DNA: TGTGCCACCCCGGAGGGGGCGATCGGGGAGCTGTTTTTT

D: -
V: TRBV12-3/TRBV12-4
J: TRBJ1-1
size: many
CDR3: CASSFGVLGTEAFF
DNA: TGTGCCAGCAGTTTCGGGGTTCTGGGTACTGAAGCTTTCTTT

D: -
V: TRBV20-1
J: TRBJ1-2
size: -
CDR3: CSARGGEGYTF
DNA: TGCAGTGCTAGAGGGGGAGAGGGCTACACCTTC

D: TRBD1
V: TRBV10-3
J: TRBJ2-7
size: many
CDR3: CASAGRDRVPYEQYF
DNA: TGTGCCAGCGCGGGCCGGGACAGAGTCCCCTACGAGCAGTACTTC

D: TRBD1
V: TRBV7-2
J: TRBJ2-3
size: many
CDR3: CASSTGTVSTDTQYF
DNA: TGTGCCAGCAGCACCGGGACAGTTAGCACAGATACGCAGTATTTT